Detailed here is one T cell receptor (beta chain). The sample is drawn from a study of blood T cell repertoires in COVID-19. Turning to the study itself: Both acute and convalescent COVID-19 samples were obtained from the United States, Italy and Spain.

Authors' processing steps: How many nucleated cells were present was estimated from reference gene primer amplification. This table comes from immunoSEQ multiplex PCR, and its TCRdb copy is limited to in-frame clones, with some not included. For V, J and clone size, that table is used; D and trimming come from the DNA. The data hold approximately 45,000 clones, with approximately 90% observed a single time. Enrolment of Seattle patients took place during active infection, and they were followed longitudinally. CDR1 and CDR2 (germline): SGHDN, FVKESK. CDR3 length: 17 residues. J gave up 7 bases and V 0 bases, and 10 bases lay outside the gene matches.

The TCR was taken from a middle-aged man with COVID-19, enrolled during active disease. V is TRBV14 and J is TRBJ1-5, with 9 bases matching TRBD1. Input material: peripheral blood. The CDR3 is CASSQDWTGEEGQPQHF. Written as DNA, the CDR3 is TGTGCCAGCAGCCAAGATTGGACAGGGGAAGAGGGACAGCCCCAGCATTTT. Filled out from reference TRBV14 and TRBJ1-5, the complete variable domain reads EAGVTQFPSHSVIEKGQTVTLRCDPISGHDNLYWYRRVMGKEIKFLLHFVKESKQDESGMPNNRFLAERTGGTYSTLKVQPAELEDSGVYFCASSQDWTGEEGQPQHFGDGTRLSIL.